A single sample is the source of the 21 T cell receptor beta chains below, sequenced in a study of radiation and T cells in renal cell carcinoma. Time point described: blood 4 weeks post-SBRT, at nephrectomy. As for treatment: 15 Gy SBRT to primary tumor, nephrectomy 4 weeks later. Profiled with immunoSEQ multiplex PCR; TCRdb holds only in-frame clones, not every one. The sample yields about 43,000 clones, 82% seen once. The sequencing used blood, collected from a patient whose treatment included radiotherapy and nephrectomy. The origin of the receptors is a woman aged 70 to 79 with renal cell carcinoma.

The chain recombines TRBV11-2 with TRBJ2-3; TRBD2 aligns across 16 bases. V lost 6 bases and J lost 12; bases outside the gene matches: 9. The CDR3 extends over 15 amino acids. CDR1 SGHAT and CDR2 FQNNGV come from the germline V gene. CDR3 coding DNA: TGTGCCAGCAGTTACGGGACTAGCGGGGGGGCCAGTCAGTATTTT. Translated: CASSYGTSGGASQYF.

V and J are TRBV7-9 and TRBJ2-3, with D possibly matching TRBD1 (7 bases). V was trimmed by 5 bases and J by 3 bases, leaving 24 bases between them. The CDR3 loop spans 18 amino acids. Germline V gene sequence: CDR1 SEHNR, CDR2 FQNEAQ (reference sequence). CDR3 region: CASSRIRRGQRGTDTQYF. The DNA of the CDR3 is TGTGCCAGCAGCCGAATTAGGAGGGGGCAGAGGGGGACAGATACGCAGTATTTT.

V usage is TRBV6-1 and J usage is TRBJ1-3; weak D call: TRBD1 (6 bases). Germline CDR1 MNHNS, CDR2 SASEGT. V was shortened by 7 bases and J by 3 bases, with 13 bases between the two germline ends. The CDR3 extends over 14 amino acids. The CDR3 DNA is TGTGCCAGCATTTACAGGGATGGTGGAAACACCATATATTTT. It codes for CASIYRDGGNTIYF.

CDR3 coding DNA: TGTGCCAGCAGTTATGGACTAGCGGGAGTCAATGAGCAGTTCTTC. Translated, it gives CASSYGLAGVNEQFF. The chain carries TRBV6-5 and TRBJ2-1; 13 bases agree with TRBD2. Germline lookup yields CDR1 MNHEY and CDR2 SVGAGI. The CDR3 spans 15 residues. J was trimmed by 6 bases and V by 3 bases; bases with no gene match: 2.

The CDR3 region is CASTHRGARGDTQYF. The CDR3 bases are TGCGCCAGCACACATCGGGGGGCTCGGGGAGATACGCAGTATTTT. The chain carries TRBV5-1 and TRBJ2-3; D possibly corresponds to TRBD2 (7 bases). V lost 6 bases to trimming and J lost 5 bases, with 19 bases between them. The CDR3 runs 15 residues. Germline CDR1 and CDR2: SGHRS and YFSETQ.

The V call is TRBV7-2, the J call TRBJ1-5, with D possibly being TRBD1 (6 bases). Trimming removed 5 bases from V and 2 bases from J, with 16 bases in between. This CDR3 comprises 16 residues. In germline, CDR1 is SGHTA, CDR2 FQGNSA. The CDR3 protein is CASSPGTRKGNQPQHF. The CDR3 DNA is TGTGCCAGCAGCCCTGGGACAAGGAAGGGCAATCAGCCCCAGCATTTT.

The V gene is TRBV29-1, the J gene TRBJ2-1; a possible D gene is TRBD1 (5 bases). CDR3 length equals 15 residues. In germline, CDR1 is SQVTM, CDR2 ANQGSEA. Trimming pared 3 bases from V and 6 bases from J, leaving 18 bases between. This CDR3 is CSVDAGEGVGNEQFF. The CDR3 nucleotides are TGCAGCGTTGACGCCGGAGAAGGGGTTGGCAATGAGCAGTTCTTC.

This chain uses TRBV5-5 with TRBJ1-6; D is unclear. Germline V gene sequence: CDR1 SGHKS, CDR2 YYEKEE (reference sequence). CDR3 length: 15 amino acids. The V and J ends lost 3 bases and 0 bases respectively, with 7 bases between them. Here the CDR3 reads CASSYIDSYNSPLHF. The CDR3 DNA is TGTGCCAGCAGCTACATTGACTCCTATAATTCACCCCTCCACTTT.

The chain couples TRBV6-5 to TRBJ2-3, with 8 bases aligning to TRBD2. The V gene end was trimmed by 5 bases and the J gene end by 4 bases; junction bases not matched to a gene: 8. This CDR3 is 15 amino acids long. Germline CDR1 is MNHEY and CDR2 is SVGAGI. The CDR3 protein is CASSGQGLVPDTQYF. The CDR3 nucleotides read TGTGCCAGCAGTGGGCAGGGACTAGTACCAGATACGCAGTATTTT.

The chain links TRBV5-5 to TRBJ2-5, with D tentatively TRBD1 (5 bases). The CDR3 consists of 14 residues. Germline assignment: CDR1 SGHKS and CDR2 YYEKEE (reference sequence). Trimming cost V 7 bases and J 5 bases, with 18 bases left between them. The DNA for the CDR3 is TGTGCCAGCTCCACGGGCAGGGCGGACGAGACCCAGTACTTC. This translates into CASSTGRADETQYF.

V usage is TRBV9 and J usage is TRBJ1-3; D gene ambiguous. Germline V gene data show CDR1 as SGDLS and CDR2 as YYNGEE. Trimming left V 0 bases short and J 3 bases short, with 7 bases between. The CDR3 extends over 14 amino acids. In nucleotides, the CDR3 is TGTGCCAGCAGCGTAGTGCCAGATGGAAACACCATATATTTT. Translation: CASSVVPDGNTIYF.

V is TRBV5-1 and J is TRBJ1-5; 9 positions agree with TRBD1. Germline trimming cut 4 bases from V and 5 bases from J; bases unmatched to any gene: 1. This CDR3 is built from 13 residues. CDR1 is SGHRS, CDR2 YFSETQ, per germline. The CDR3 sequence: CASSRTGDQPQHF. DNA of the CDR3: TGCGCCAGCAGCAGGACAGGGGATCAGCCCCAGCATTTT.

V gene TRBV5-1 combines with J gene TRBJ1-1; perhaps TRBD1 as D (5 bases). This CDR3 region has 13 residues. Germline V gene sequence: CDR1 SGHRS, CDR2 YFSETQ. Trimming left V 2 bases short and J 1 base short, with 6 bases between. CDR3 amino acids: CASSLQENTEAFF. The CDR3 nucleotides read TGCGCCAGCAGCTTACAGGAGAACACTGAAGCTTTCTTT.

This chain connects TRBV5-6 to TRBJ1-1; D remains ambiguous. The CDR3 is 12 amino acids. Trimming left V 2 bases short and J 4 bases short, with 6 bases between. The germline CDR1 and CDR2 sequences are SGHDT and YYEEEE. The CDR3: CASSLKSTEAFF. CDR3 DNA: TGTGCCAGCAGCTTAAAGAGCACTGAAGCTTTCTTT.

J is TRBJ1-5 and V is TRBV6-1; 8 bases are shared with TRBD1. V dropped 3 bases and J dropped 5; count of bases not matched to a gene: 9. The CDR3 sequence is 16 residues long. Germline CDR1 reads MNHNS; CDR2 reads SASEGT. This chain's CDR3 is CASSDAGQGSDQPQHF. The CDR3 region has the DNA TGTGCCAGCAGTGATGCCGGACAGGGAAGCGATCAGCCCCAGCATTTT.

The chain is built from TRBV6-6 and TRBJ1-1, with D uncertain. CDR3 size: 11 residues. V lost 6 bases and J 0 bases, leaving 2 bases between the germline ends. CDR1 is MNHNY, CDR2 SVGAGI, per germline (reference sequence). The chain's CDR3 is CASRMNTEAFF. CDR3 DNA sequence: TGTGCCAGCAGGATGAACACTGAAGCTTTCTTT.

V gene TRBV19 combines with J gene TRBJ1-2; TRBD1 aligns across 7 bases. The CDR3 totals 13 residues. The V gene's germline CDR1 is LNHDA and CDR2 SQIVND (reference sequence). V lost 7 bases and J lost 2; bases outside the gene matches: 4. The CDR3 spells CASKAQGNYGYTF. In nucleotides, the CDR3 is TGTGCCAGTAAAGCACAGGGGAACTATGGCTACACCTTC.

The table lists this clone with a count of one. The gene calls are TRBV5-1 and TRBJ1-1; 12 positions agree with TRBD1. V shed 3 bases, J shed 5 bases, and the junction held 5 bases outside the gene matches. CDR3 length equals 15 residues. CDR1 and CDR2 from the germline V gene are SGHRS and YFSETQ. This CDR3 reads CASSSGQGARTEAFF. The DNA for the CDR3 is TGCGCCAGCAGCTCGGGACAGGGGGCGCGAACTGAAGCTTTCTTT.

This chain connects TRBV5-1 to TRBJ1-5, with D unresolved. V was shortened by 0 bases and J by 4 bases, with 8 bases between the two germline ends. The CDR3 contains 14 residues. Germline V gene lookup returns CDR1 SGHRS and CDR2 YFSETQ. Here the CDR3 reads CASSLAGQNQPQHF. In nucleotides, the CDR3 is TGCGCCAGCAGCTTGGCCGGGCAGAATCAGCCCCAGCATTTT.

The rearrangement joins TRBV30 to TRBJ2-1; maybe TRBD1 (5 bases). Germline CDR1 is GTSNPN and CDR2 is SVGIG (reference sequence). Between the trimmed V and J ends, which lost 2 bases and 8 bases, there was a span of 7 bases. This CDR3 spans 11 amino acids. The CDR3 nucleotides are TGTGCCTGGAGTCCCAGGGATGAGCAGTTCTTC. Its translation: CAWSPRDEQFF.

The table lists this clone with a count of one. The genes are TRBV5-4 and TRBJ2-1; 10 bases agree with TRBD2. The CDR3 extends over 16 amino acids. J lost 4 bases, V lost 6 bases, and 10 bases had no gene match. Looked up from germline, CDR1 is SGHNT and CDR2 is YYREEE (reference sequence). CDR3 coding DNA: TGTGCCAGCACCGCCGTAGCGGGAGGATCTTACAATGAGCAGTTCTTC. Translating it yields CASTAVAGGSYNEQFF.